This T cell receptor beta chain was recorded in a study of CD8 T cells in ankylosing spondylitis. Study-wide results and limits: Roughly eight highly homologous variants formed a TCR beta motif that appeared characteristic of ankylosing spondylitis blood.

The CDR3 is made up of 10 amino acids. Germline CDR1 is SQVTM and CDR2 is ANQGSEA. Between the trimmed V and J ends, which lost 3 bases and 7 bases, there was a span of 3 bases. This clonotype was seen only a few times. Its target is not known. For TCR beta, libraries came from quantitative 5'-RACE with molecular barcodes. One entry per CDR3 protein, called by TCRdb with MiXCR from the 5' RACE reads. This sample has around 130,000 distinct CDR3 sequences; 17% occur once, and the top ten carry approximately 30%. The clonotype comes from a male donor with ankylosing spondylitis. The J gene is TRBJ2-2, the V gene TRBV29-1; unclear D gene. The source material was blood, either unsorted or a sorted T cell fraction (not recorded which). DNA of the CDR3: TGCAGCGTTGACAACGGGGAGCTGTTTTTT. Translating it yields CSVDNGELFF.